Below, 17 T cell receptor beta chains from the same sample are listed, as sequenced in a study of Graves' ophthalmopathy and Graves' hyperthyroidism. Investigators amplified TCR beta CDR3 regions from RNA transcripts. Following a first-round RT-PCR that used HTBI primers, a second-round multiplex PCR was carried out. TCRdb processed the multiplex PCR reads anew with MiXCR; each CDR3 protein has one entry. Found here are around 590,000 distinct CDR3 sequences, just under 40% of them singletons; the top ten hold over 3.5%. The sample was peripheral blood or thyroid tissue (not recorded which). All receptors come from an adult man with Graves' hyperthyroidism.

CDR3 sequence reads: CASSYSPGRETQYF. The CDR3 coding sequence is TGTGCCAGCAGTTACTCTCCGGGGCGTGAGACCCAGTACTTC. The chain has TRBV12-3 or TRBV12-4 and TRBJ2-5; possibly TRBD1 or TRBD2 for D (5 bases each). The CDR3 has 14 residues. With 4 bases removed from V and 5 bases from J, the gap between germline ends came to 14 bases.

This clonotype was counted many times. The V gene is TRBV6-2 or TRBV6-3, the J gene TRBJ1-2; tentative D call: TRBD1 (6 bases). Trimming shortened V by 6 bases and J by 4 bases, and 15 bases separated the two germline ends. Germline lookup yields CDR1 MNHEY and CDR2 SVGEGT. The CDR3 is 14 amino acids. CDR3 bases: TGTGCCAGCAGACGAGGACAGACCAGCTATGGCTACACCTTC. Its translation is CASRRGQTSYGYTF.

In its sample, this clonotype was seen a few times. The chain joins TRBV6-5 to TRBJ2-7; 7 bases align to TRBD2. Germline V CDR1 and CDR2: MNHEY, SVGAGI. The CDR3 sequence is 13 residues long. After removal of 7 bases from V and 6 bases from J, the junction contained 9 bases not matched to a gene. The CDR3 DNA reads as TGTGCCAGCACCGGAACGGCGGGAGTCGAGCAGTACTTC. This encodes CASTGTAGVEQYF.

This clonotype was detected many times. This chain links TRBV20-1 with TRBJ1-5, with TRBD1 matching over 9 bases. The trim removed 5 bases at V and 7 bases at J, leaving 9 bases unmatched. CDR3 size: 14 residues. Per germline, CDR1 DFQATT and CDR2 SNEGSKA (reference sequence). The CDR3 region is CSAASTGGEQPQHF. The CDR3 coding sequence is TGCAGTGCTGCAAGCACAGGGGGCGAACAGCCCCAGCATTTT.

This clonotype was seen many times. The chain links TRBV24-1 to TRBJ1-5; 9 nucleotides line up with TRBD1. This CDR3 has 14 residues. Germline CDR1 KGHDR, CDR2 SFDVKD. V shed 4 bases and J 7 bases; nucleotides not matched to a gene: 4. Written as DNA, the CDR3 is TGTGCCACCAGTGAGGGGACAGGGAGGCAGCCCCAGCATTTT. As protein: CATSEGTGRQPQHF.

This clonotype was found many times. The gene calls are TRBV14 and TRBJ1-3; D not resolved. The CDR3 runs to 14 residues. V was trimmed by 1 base and J by 4 bases, leaving 8 bases between them. The germline V gene encodes CDR1 SGHDN and CDR2 FVKESK. CDR3 sequence (DNA): TGTGCCAGCAGCCAAGGACTCTCCGGAAACACCATATATTTT. This encodes CASSQGLSGNTIYF. Complete variable domain (other parts from reference TRBV14 and TRBJ1-3): EAGVTQFPSHSVIEKGQTVTLRCDPISGHDNLYWYRRVMGKEIKFLLHFVKESKQDESGMPNNRFLAERTGGTYSTLKVQPAELEDSGVYFCASSQGLSGNTIYFGEGSWLTVV.

This clonotype was seen at least ten times. The chain has TRBV6-5 and TRBJ1-1; D unresolved. Per germline, CDR1 MNHEY and CDR2 SVGAGI. This CDR3 has 15 residues. V was shortened by 6 bases and J by 1 base, with 15 bases between the two germline ends. CDR3 sequence: CASRPQAGRNTEAFF. The CDR3, as DNA: TGTGCCAGCAGACCCCAGGCCGGTAGGAACACTGAAGCTTTCTTT.

This clonotype was observed many times. This rearrangement joins TRBV5-1 to TRBJ1-2; D possibly corresponds to TRBD1 (6 bases). In germline, CDR1 is SGHRS, CDR2 YFSETQ. The germline V and J ends were trimmed by 0 bases and 5 bases, with 8 bases remaining between them. The CDR3 contains 13 residues. The CDR3 DNA reads TGCGCCAGCAGCTTGGCGGACAGATATGGCTACACCTTC. It translates to CASSLADRYGYTF.

The chain recombines TRBV12-3 or TRBV12-4 with TRBJ1-2; a weak D match, TRBD1 (6 bases). This CDR3 region has 14 residues. V was shortened by 6 bases and J by 2 bases, with 13 bases between the two germline ends. Here the CDR3 DNA reads TGTGCCAGCAGCTTCCGGGACAAAAACTATGGCTACACCTTC. It specifies CASSFRDKNYGYTF.

This clonotype was recorded at least ten times. J is TRBJ1-5 and V is TRBV6-5, with D tentatively TRBD1 (6 bases). The germline gives CDR1 MNHEY, CDR2 SVGAGI. With 8 bases removed from V and 2 bases from J, the gap between germline ends came to 10 bases. The CDR3 extends over 13 amino acids. The CDR3 DNA reads TGTGCCAGCTCCCGACAGGGCAATCAGCCCCAGCATTTT. Its protein is CASSRQGNQPQHF.

The V call is TRBV10-3, the J call TRBJ1-2; D call uncertain. The CDR3 spans 12 residues. Germline-derived CDR1 and CDR2 are ENHRY and SYGVKD. V lost 11 bases to trimming and J lost 4 bases, with 14 bases between them. CDR3 coding DNA: TGTGCCGGACCGATCGGTTCCTATGGCTACACCTTC. Its translation is CAGPIGSYGYTF.

This clonotype was observed a handful of times. V is TRBV6-5 and J is TRBJ1-1; 9 bases are shared with TRBD1. Trimming cost V 7 bases and J 9 bases; bases outside gene matches: 9. Germline V CDR1 and CDR2: MNHEY, SVGAGI. This CDR3 spans 13 amino acids. CDR3 region: CASTAGGTGKAFF. The CDR3 nucleotides read TGTGCCAGCACCGCCGGGGGGACAGGGAAAGCTTTCTTT.

This clonotype was seen at least ten times. The chain joins TRBV7-8 to TRBJ2-7; D is possibly TRBD1 (5 bases). CDR1 is SGHVS, CDR2 FQNEAQ, per germline. The V end lost 0 bases, the J end lost 0 bases, and 9 bases lay between the germline ends. There are 15 residues in the CDR3. The CDR3 sequence: CASSLAADSSYEQYF. The CDR3, as DNA: TGTGCCAGCAGCTTAGCCGCCGACAGCTCCTACGAGCAGTACTTC.

This clonotype was recorded a few times. The chain couples TRBV7-2 to TRBJ2-3; perhaps TRBD2 as D (6 bases). Per the germline V gene, CDR1 is SGHTA and CDR2 is FQGNSA. Between the trimmed V and J ends, which lost 1 base and 1 base, there was a span of 9 bases. The CDR3 runs to 15 residues. CDR3 coding DNA: TGTGCCAGCAGCTTAGACGGGGGACGCACAGATACGCAGTATTTT. Translated, it gives CASSLDGGRTDTQYF.

This clonotype was observed at least ten times. The genes are TRBV5-8 and TRBJ1-1; tentative D call: TRBD1 (6 bases). The V end lost 3 bases, the J end lost 2 bases, and 14 bases lay between the germline ends. Germline-derived CDR1 and CDR2 are SGHTS and YDEGEE. The CDR3 consists of 15 residues. The CDR3 sequence: CASSSGGRVNTEAFF. The CDR3 nucleotides are TGTGCCAGCAGCTCTGGGGGGCGCGTTAACACTGAAGCTTTCTTT.

The chain uses TRBV6-2 or TRBV6-3 and TRBJ2-7; 7 bases are a match to TRBD1. This CDR3 has 17 residues. The V and J ends lost 0 bases and 2 bases, in that order; junction bases with no gene match: 10. CDR1 is MNHEY and CDR2 is SVGEGT in the germline V gene. DNA for the CDR3: TGTGCCAGCAGTTACTCGAGGCGAGGGACAGCACCCTACGAGCAGTACTTC. Protein product: CASSYSRRGTAPYEQYF.

This clonotype was observed a single time. The chain links TRBV11-1 to TRBJ1-2; D is uncertain. The germline V gene has CDR1 SGHAT and CDR2 FQDESV (reference sequence). This CDR3 is 13 amino acids long. Trimming cost V 5 bases and J 4 bases, with 11 bases left between them. The CDR3 sequence: CASSVGEPYGYTF. The CDR3 nucleotides are TGTGCCAGCAGCGTTGGAGAGCCCTATGGCTACACCTTC.